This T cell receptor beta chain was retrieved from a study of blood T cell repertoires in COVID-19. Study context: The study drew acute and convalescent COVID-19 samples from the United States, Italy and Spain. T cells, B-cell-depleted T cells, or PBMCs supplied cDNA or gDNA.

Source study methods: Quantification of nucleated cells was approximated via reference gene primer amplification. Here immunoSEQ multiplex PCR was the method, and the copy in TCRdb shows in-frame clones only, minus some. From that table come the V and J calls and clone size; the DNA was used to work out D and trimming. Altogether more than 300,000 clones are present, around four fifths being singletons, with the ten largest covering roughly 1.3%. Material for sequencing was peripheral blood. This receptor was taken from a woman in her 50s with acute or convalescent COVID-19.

The CDR3 DNA reads TGTGCCAGTAGTAGGGGGCCCCTGAACACTGAAGCTTTCTTT. It is translated as CASSRGPLNTEAFF. This chain joins TRBV19 and TRBJ1-1; tentatively, D is TRBD1 (6 bases). Trimming shortened V by 4 bases and J by 0 bases, and 9 bases separated the two germline ends. The CDR3 has 14 residues. Germline V CDR1 and CDR2: LNHDA, SQIVND (reference sequence). Full variable domain (outside the CDR3, taken from reference TRBV19 and TRBJ1-1): DGGITQSPKYLFRKEGQNVTLSCEQNLNHDAMYWYRQDPGQGLRLIYYSQIVNDFQKGDIAEGYSVSREKKESFPLTVTSAQKNPTAFYLCASSRGPLNTEAFFGQGTRLTVV.